A single sample gave rise to the 24 T cell receptor beta chains below, sequenced in a study of OX40 agonist ivuxolimab in advanced cancers. TCRdb's copy holds only in-frame clones and misses some; the assay was immunoSEQ multiplex PCR. The sample lists tens of thousands of clones; 84% were seen once. Sequenced here: CD4+ or CD8+ T cells sorted from blood, sampled in a trial of the OX40 agonist ivuxolimab. These TCRs come from an adult with an advanced solid tumor such as melanoma, head and neck, liver or kidney cancer.

This chain connects TRBV11-2 to TRBJ2-4; tentatively, D is TRBD1 (7 bases). Germline CDR1 reads SGHAT; CDR2 reads FQNNGV. V was trimmed by 4 bases and J by 2 bases, leaving 15 bases between them. CDR3 length: 16 amino acids. The CDR3 here is CASSSTPGGPKNIQYF. The DNA of the CDR3 is TGTGCCAGCAGCTCCACCCCAGGGGGGCCCAAAAACATTCAGTACTTC.

In its sample, this clone was seen once. This chain joins TRBV27 and TRBJ1-2, with TRBD1 as a possible D gene (6 bases). The CDR3 consists of 13 residues. CDR1 and CDR2 from the germline V gene are MNHEY and SMNVEV (reference sequence). Trimming pared 6 bases from V and 4 bases from J, leaving 12 bases between. CDR3 sequence (DNA): TGTGCCAGCAGCCCTGGACAGCGCTATGGCTACACCTTC. Its translation is CASSPGQRYGYTF.

V is TRBV5-6 and J is TRBJ2-5; D unclear. The last part of the DNA fits TRBJ2-7 better; the J call may be wrong. Germline assignment: CDR1 SGHDT and CDR2 YYEEEE. The CDR3 consists of 11 residues. As DNA, the CDR3 is TGTGCCAGCAGCTTGAACCACGAGCAGTACTTC. Translation gives CASSLNHEQYF.

The chain is built from TRBV28 and TRBJ1-5, with D maybe TRBD1 (6 bases). The CDR3 contains 17 residues. V was trimmed by 7 bases and J by 4 bases, leaving 23 bases between them. The germline V gene has CDR1 MDHEN and CDR2 SYDVKM. CDR3 region: CASTRTGTTNRNQPQHF. As DNA, the CDR3 is TGTGCCAGCACCAGAACAGGGACGACTAACCGTAATCAGCCCCAGCATTTT.

This chain joins TRBV15 and TRBJ2-2; D not certain. The CDR3 spans 14 residues. Germline-derived CDR1 and CDR2 are LNHNV and YYDKDF (reference sequence). Trimming pared 1 base from V and 5 bases from J, leaving 8 bases between. DNA of the CDR3: TGTGCCACCAGCAGAGTGGGTGTAACCGGGGAGCTGTTTTTT. Its translation: CATSRVGVTGELFF. Full variable domain (rest looked up from reference TRBV15 and TRBJ2-2): DAMVIQNPRYQVTQFGKPVTLSCSQTLNHNVMYWYQQKSSQAPKLLFHYYDKDFNNEADTPDNFQSRRPNTSFCFLDIRSPGLGDTAMYLCATSRVGVTGELFFGEGSRLTVL.

The chain combines TRBV6-1 with TRBJ1-2, with 7 bases lining up with TRBD1. Trimming took 6 bases from V and 4 from J; bases not matched to a gene: 5. The V gene's germline CDR1 is MNHNS and CDR2 SASEGT. CDR3 length: 13 amino acids. CDR3 nucleotides: TGTGCCAGCAGGGCCACAGGGGTCTATGGCTACACCTTC. Its translation is CASRATGVYGYTF.

The genes are TRBV9 and TRBJ2-1, with TRBD1 matching over 9 bases. V was pared by 4 bases and J by 12 bases, with 5 bases of the junction left unmatched. This CDR3 is built from 12 residues. The V gene's germline CDR1 is SGDLS and CDR2 YYNGEE. The DNA for the CDR3 is TGTGCCAGCAGCCCAGGGACAGGGTTGCAGTTCTTC. Its translation: CASSPGTGLQFF.

The V gene is TRBV5-1, the J gene TRBJ2-1, with 11 bases that match TRBD2. Germline CDR1 and CDR2: SGHRS and YFSETQ. CDR3 length equals 15 residues. Losses at the gene ends were 4 bases for V and 6 bases for J; bases not matched to a gene: 6. The CDR3, as DNA: TGCGCCAGCAGCCCCGTTCTAGCGGGAGGCAATGAGCAGTTCTTC. Translation: CASSPVLAGGNEQFF. Based on the CDR3 plus reference TRBV5-1 and TRBJ2-1, the full variable domain is KAGVTQTPRYLIKTRGQQVTLSCSPISGHRSVSWYQQTPGQGLQFLFEYFSETQRNKGNFPGRFSGRQFSNSRSEMNVSTLELGDSALYLCASSPVLAGGNEQFFGPGTRLTVL.

The rearrangement uses TRBV5-1 and TRBJ2-7; D gene uncertain. CDR1 and CDR2 (germline): SGHRS, YFSETQ. V lost 0 bases and J 2 bases, leaving 6 bases between the germline ends. This CDR3 is built from 13 residues. The CDR3 sequence: CASSLGFTYEQYF. In nucleotides, the CDR3 is TGCGCCAGCAGCTTGGGATTTACCTACGAGCAGTACTTC. Complete variable domain (other parts from reference TRBV5-1 and TRBJ2-7): KAGVTQTPRYLIKTRGQQVTLSCSPISGHRSVSWYQQTPGQGLQFLFEYFSETQRNKGNFPGRFSGRQFSNSRSEMNVSTLELGDSALYLCASSLGFTYEQYFGPGTRLTVT.

V usage is TRBV23-1 and J usage is TRBJ2-2; D possibly corresponds to TRBD1 (6 bases). TRBV23-1 is flagged as an ORF with uncertain function. V was trimmed by 0 bases and J by 4 bases, leaving 12 bases between them. This CDR3 region has 16 residues. Here the CDR3 reads CASSQSVGTTTGELFF. The DNA of the CDR3 is TGCGCCAGCAGTCAATCGGTTGGGACAACCACCGGGGAGCTGTTTTTT.

CDR3 amino acids: CASRASRGATTDTQYF. The CDR3 bases are TGTGCCAGCAGAGCATCGCGGGGGGCTACCACAGATACGCAGTATTTT. V usage is TRBV7-8 and J usage is TRBJ2-3; 8 nucleotides match TRBD2. Losses at the gene ends were 6 bases for V and 2 bases for J; bases not matched to a gene: 10. Germline values: CDR1 SGHVS, CDR2 FQNEAQ. The CDR3 extends over 16 amino acids.

The V gene is TRBV19, the J gene TRBJ1-6; TRBD1 agrees at 10 bases. Germline CDR1 and CDR2: LNHDA and SQIVND (reference sequence). The CDR3 has 14 residues. V lost 5 bases, J lost 10 bases, and 5 bases stayed unmatched. CDR3: CASSSRTGGSPLHF. For the CDR3, the DNA is TGTGCCAGTAGTTCCCGGACAGGGGGGTCACCCCTCCACTTT.

The V call is TRBV7-9, the J call TRBJ2-5, with D unclear. This CDR3 region has 18 residues. From germline, CDR1 is SEHNR and CDR2 FQNEAQ (reference sequence). Trimming left V 5 bases short and J 0 bases short, with 22 bases between. The DNA of the CDR3 is TGTGCCAGCAGCCGAGACAACGTTGGGATTTCGTACCAAGAGACCCAGTACTTC. The encoded protein is CASSRDNVGISYQETQYF.

J is TRBJ2-5 and V is TRBV7-7, with 7 bases identical to TRBD1. V lost 4 bases, J lost 1 base, and 0 bases stayed unmatched. The CDR3 extends over 13 amino acids. Germline assignment: CDR1 SSHAT and CDR2 FNYEAQ (reference sequence). The CDR3 bases are TGTGCCAGCAGCTGGGACAGCCAAGAGACCCAGTACTTC. Residues: CASSWDSQETQYF.

CDR3 loop: CASSLGLSSYNEQFF. The CDR3 DNA reads TGCGCCAGCAGCTTGGGGCTTAGCTCCTACAATGAGCAGTTCTTC. This chain connects TRBV5-1 to TRBJ2-1, with D uncertain. The CDR3 runs 15 residues. Germline CDR1 SGHRS, CDR2 YFSETQ. Trimming shortened V by 0 bases and J by 0 bases, and 7 bases separated the two germline ends.

This rearrangement joins TRBV5-8 to TRBJ1-6; no clear D gene. CDR1 and CDR2 from the germline V gene are SGHTS and YDEGEE. V lost 4 bases and J 7 bases, leaving 6 bases between the germline ends. The CDR3 covers 12 residues. CDR3 DNA sequence: TGTGCCAGCAGCGGAAGAAATTCACCCCTCCACTTT. Residues: CASSGRNSPLHF.

The rearrangement joins TRBV9 to TRBJ2-2; 11 bases are a match to TRBD1. The CDR3 loop spans 17 amino acids. Trimming at V came to 3 bases and at J to 5 bases, leaving 9 bases not matched to a gene. Germline V lookup: CDR1 SGDLS, CDR2 YYNGEE. This chain's CDR3 is CASSAYGGQGATGELFF. CDR3 nucleotides: TGTGCCAGCAGCGCTTATGGCGGACAGGGGGCGACCGGGGAGCTGTTTTTT. Using reference TRBV9 and TRBJ2-2 for the parts outside the CDR3, the full variable domain is DSGVTQTPKHLITATGQRVTLRCSPRSGDLSVYWYQQSLDQGLQFLIQYYNGEERAKGNILERFSAQQFPDLHSELNLSSLELGDSALYFCASSAYGGQGATGELFFGEGSRLTVL.

The rearrangement uses TRBV29-1 and TRBJ1-2, with TRBD1 matching 7 bases. V was clipped by 1 base and J by 4 bases; unmatched bases: 9. The germline gives CDR1 SQVTM, CDR2 ANQGSEA. The CDR3 totals 15 residues. The CDR3 loop is CSVEGETGEVYGYTF. DNA of the CDR3: TGCAGCGTTGAAGGGGAAACAGGGGAGGTCTATGGCTACACCTTC.

The CDR3 coding sequence is TGTGCCAGCTCACCAGGACTAGCGGGAGGGCTTGAGCAGTACTTC. Its protein is CASSPGLAGGLEQYF. The chain employs TRBV18 and TRBJ2-7; 15 bases fit TRBD2. V was clipped by 2 bases and J by 7 bases; unmatched bases: 3. Germline V gene lookup returns CDR1 KGHSH and CDR2 LQKENI. The CDR3 loop spans 15 amino acids.

The rearrangement uses TRBV6-4 and TRBJ2-2; a weak D match, TRBD2 (5 bases). Deletions cut 10 bases from V and 2 bases from J, with 14 bases between. Germline V lookup: CDR1 MRHNA, CDR2 SNTAGT. CDR3 length: 14 residues. CDR3 DNA: TGTGCCACTCGATCGGAGGCCAACACCGGGGAGCTGTTTTTT. Residues: CATRSEANTGELFF.

The chain uses TRBV6-6 and TRBJ2-3; TRBD2 is a possible D gene (6 bases). V lost 6 bases and J 4 bases, leaving 11 bases between the germline ends. The CDR3 is 13 amino acids. In germline, CDR1 is MNHNY, CDR2 SVGAGI (reference sequence). CDR3 nucleotides: TGTGCCAGCAGCCGACTAGGCCCAGATACGCAGTATTTT. Translating it yields CASSRLGPDTQYF.

The chain employs TRBV5-1 and TRBJ2-7; 10 positions agree with TRBD1. The CDR3 extends over 14 amino acids. V lost 7 bases to trimming and J lost 5 bases; unmatched junction nucleotides: 9. Germline CDR1 SGHRS, CDR2 YFSETQ. CDR3 in DNA: TGCGCCAGCCGCGACAGGGGGCCCCTCGACGAGCAGTACTTC. Its translation: CASRDRGPLDEQYF. The full variable domain, in which reference TRBV5-1 and TRBJ2-7 provide the parts outside the CDR3, is KAGVTQTPRYLIKTRGQQVTLSCSPISGHRSVSWYQQTPGQGLQFLFEYFSETQRNKGNFPGRFSGRQFSNSRSEMNVSTLELGDSALYLCASRDRGPLDEQYFGPGTRLTVT.

This sequence joins TRBV19 and TRBJ1-5; 12 bases map to TRBD1. The CDR3 is 19 amino acids. Germline values: CDR1 LNHDA, CDR2 SQIVND (reference sequence). V was pared by 3 bases and J by 6 bases, with 15 bases of the junction left unmatched. The CDR3 loop is CASSIIGTGGERSRQPQHF. CDR3 in DNA: TGTGCCAGTAGTATCATTGGGACAGGGGGCGAAAGGTCTCGTCAGCCCCAGCATTTT.

This clone was picked up a small number of times. The J gene is TRBJ2-7, the V gene TRBV18, with D possibly matching TRBD1 (6 bases). Germline V gene lookup returns CDR1 KGHSH and CDR2 LQKENI. This CDR3 comprises 15 residues. V gave up 2 bases and J gave up 5 bases, with 16 bases separating them. In nucleotides, the CDR3 is TGTGCCAGCTCACCAACAGGGACAAAAGGTCACGAGCAGTACTTC. The encoded protein is CASSPTGTKGHEQYF.